This entry features one T cell receptor beta chain sequence. Germline V gene sequence: CDR1 MNHEY, CDR2 SMNVEV (reference sequence). V shed 5 bases and J shed 9 bases, with 14 bases lying between them. This CDR3 region has 13 residues. Sequenced by immunoSEQ multiplex PCR; TCRdb stores in-frame clones only, minus some. The table lists some 60,000 clones, around 94% of them singletons. This entry belongs to a study of human versus mouse CDR3 diversity and MHC coevolution. The gene calls are TRBV27 and TRBJ2-1, with unresolved D. Sequencing used naive CD4+ T cells from blood. Subset of the sample: CD45RO-negative CD62L-positive naive CD4 T cells. The TCR sequence derives from a person aged 55 to 69 in good health. CDR3 sequence: CASSHKQLTEQFF. Written as DNA, the CDR3 is TGTGCCAGCAGTCACAAACAGCTTACTGAGCAGTTCTTC.